Listed here are 8 T cell receptor beta chains from one sample, sequenced in a study of tumor and adjacent non-tumor tissue in lung cancer. The library came from three nested PCR rounds adapted from ARM-PCR protocols. TCRdb re-analysed the multiplex PCR reads in MiXCR, keeping a single row per CDR3 protein. Among about 80,000 distinct CDR3 sequences listed, just under 75% were seen once. No cell sorting was done before RNA was extracted from the tissue. Sequenced input: lung tumor tissue. The receptors were sampled from a woman aged 40-49 years with non-small cell lung cancer.

A remark on this clonotype: This may be a read error: a much more frequent sequence differs by one nucleotide. The chain has TRBV6-5 and TRBJ2-7; TRBD2 agrees at 8 bases. Germline-derived CDR1 and CDR2 are MNHEY and SVGAGI. The V gene end was trimmed by 7 bases and the J gene end by 3 bases; junction bases not matched to a gene: 5. This CDR3 spans 13 amino acids. The CDR3 DNA reads as TGTGCCAGCACTGCAGCGGGGGACTACGAGCAGTACTTC. This sequence encodes CASTAAGDYEQYF.

Of note for this clonotype: The junction departs from germline at one end; a sequencing error may be responsible. CDR3 amino acids: CASSQAWGGTETQYF. The DNA of the CDR3 is TGCGCCAGCAGCCAAGCTTGGGGGGGCACAGAAACGCAGTACTTT. V is TRBV4-1 and J is TRBJ2-3, with D possibly matching TRBD2 (7 bases). The length of the CDR3 is 15 residues. CDR1 MGHRA and CDR2 YSYEKL come from the germline V gene.

The chain couples TRBV12-3 or TRBV12-4 to TRBJ1-1; D ambiguous. There are 13 residues in the CDR3. CDR3 region: CDTPPDSSTEAFF. The DNA of the CDR3 is TGTGATACCCCCCCAGACTCGAGCACTGAAGCTTTCTTT.

The sample holds one count of this clonotype. The chain couples TRBV12-3 or TRBV12-4 to TRBJ2-1; the match to TRBD2 covers 9 bases. The CDR3 loop spans 16 amino acids. J was trimmed by 13 bases and V by 7 bases; bases with no gene match: 20. Here the CDR3 DNA reads TGTGCCAGCACTAAAGCCGGGACTAGCAACGGCAACGACCAGTTCTTC. This codes for CASTKAGTSNGNDQFF.

Comments on this clonotype: The junction departs from germline at one end; a sequencing error may be responsible. The chain employs TRBV20-1 and TRBJ2-7; the D gene is possibly TRBD2 (5 bases). Germline V gene lookup returns CDR1 DFQATT and CDR2 SNEGSKA (reference sequence). There are 12 residues in the CDR3. CDR3 DNA: TGCAGTCTTAGAAGCGGCAGTCCTGGGGTTCTTTTC. It is translated as CSLRSGSPGVLF.

Details on this clonotype: The CDR3 end shows no conserved phenylalanine or tryptophan, and so a read error is likely. The rearrangement uses TRBV28 and TRBJ2-2; no reliable D call. The CDR3 is 14 amino acids. The germline V gene has CDR1 MDHEN and CDR2 SYDVKM. The V gene lost 6 bases and the J gene lost 7 bases, with 15 bases spanning the gap. The CDR3 DNA reads as TGTGCCAGCAGCTACGCGACTGAGAGCGGGGAGCTGTTTTAT. Its protein product is CASSYATESGELFY.

The chain combines TRBV6-2 or TRBV6-3 with TRBJ2-1; perhaps TRBD2 as D (5 bases). The CDR3 has 16 amino acids. CDR1 and CDR2 (germline): MNHEY, SVGEGT. V shed 5 bases and J shed 6 bases, with 20 bases lying between them. CDR3: CASSNRLSGNSNEQFF. The CDR3 DNA sequence: TGTGCCAGCAGTAACAGACTATCGGGAAATTCCAATGAGCAGTTCTTC.

The V and J genes are TRBV11-3 and TRBJ2-7; TRBD1 matches at 9 bases. This CDR3 is built from 14 residues. V lost 6 bases and J lost 5; bases outside the gene matches: 8. The germline gives CDR1 SGHNT, CDR2 YENEEA. In DNA, the CDR3 is TGTGCCAGCAGTCCAGGGACAGGGTGCGACGAGCAGTACTTC. Its protein is CASSPGTGCDEQYF.